Given below is one T cell receptor beta chain in context. A few counts support this clonotype. Its antigen remains unidentified. No base qualities exist here, and no much larger clone lies one base off it. PBMCs were isolated by Ficoll-Paque density gradient centrifugation. The sample originates from a study of T-cell memory formation after mild COVID-19 (dated by TCRdb to the early 2020s). At the level of the whole study: TCR sequence clusters from the two donors were largely donor specific. The cohort was made up of two young adult volunteers, one female and one male, who were previously healthy. T-cell clones expanding and contracting after mild COVID-19 in a couple of donors were tracked by longitudinal TCRalpha and TCRbeta repertoire sequencing.

The data were produced on an Illumina NovaSeq 6000. Using 5'RACE with constant-segment primers, TCRalpha and TCRbeta cDNA libraries were constructed, with sample barcodes and unique molecular identifiers added in the process. RNA was extracted from every sample with Trizol reagent. Libraries were amplified in two PCR steps, with a second sample barcode and Illumina TruSeq adapters added in the second step. Sequencing of the libraries was done on an Illumina NovaSeq, producing 2 x 150 bp paired-end reads. The original methods were these. The reads were demultiplexed and collapsed into UMI-guided consensus sequences using migec v1.2.7. With mixcr v2.1.11, UMI consensuses were aligned to TRA and TRB V and J templates and assembled into clonotypes. A clonotype was counted as expanded or contracted only when both edgeR and NoisET called the clonotype significant, with the noise models trained on biological replicates. edgeR calls used a false discovery rate-adjusted p below 0.01 and a log2 fold-change threshold of 1. As an exploratory analysis of dynamics, PCA with hierarchical clustering was applied to max-normalized trajectories of the 1000 most abundant clonotypes. The CD4 or CD8 phenotype of responding clones was assigned using the separately sequenced CD4+ and CD8+ repertoires. Clones were called with MiXCR by TCRdb after fastp trimmed the public reads at Q25, and only in-frame beta chains were retained. Rows matching on CDR3 protein sequence are summarized as one entry with the most common DNA and genes. None of the V and J calls come from the authors' own analysis; TCRdb made them. The sample table lists around 300,000 distinct CDR3 sequences, roughly an eighth of them with a count of one. Clones ranked in the top ten supply around a fifth of the sample.

The full study reports these points: Some responding clones were found in pre-infection memory, which suggests that pre-existing cross-reactive memory T cells took part in the SARS-CoV-2 response. Clones contracting from day 15 to 85 had balanced CD4/CD8 phenotypes, while a second wave expanding from day 15 to 37 was biased towards CD4+. SARS-CoV-2 specificity was not confirmed for the second-wave clones peaking on day 37. The study covered only a couple of mild cases, and larger cohorts including severe cases with pre-infection samples were considered necessary. Contracting CD4+ clones appeared mostly in the CM and EM memory subsets, whereas CD8+ clones were enriched in EMRA.

Sequences were obtained from PBMCs or a T cell subset sorted from them (not recorded which). This receptor was taken from a man between 18 and 29 years old who had mild COVID-19 (a few samples of this study predate the infection). The sample titles of this study are shuffled in the database, so cell type and time point are left out; the donor was told from shared clones.

The bases read TGTGCCAGCAGCGTACAAGCCAGTCAAGAGACCCAGTACTTC. The encoded protein is CASSVQASQETQYF. The receptor chain draws on TRBV9 and TRBJ2-5, with the D gene not confidently named. V is cut by 1 base and J by 2 bases, and the space between the germline ends is 9 bases. The germline V gene sets CDR1 to SGDLS and CDR2 to YYNGEE. The CDR3, cysteine through phenylalanine, is 14 amino acids long. The retained sequence is limited to the CDR3, 42 bases, with the frame set at the first base.